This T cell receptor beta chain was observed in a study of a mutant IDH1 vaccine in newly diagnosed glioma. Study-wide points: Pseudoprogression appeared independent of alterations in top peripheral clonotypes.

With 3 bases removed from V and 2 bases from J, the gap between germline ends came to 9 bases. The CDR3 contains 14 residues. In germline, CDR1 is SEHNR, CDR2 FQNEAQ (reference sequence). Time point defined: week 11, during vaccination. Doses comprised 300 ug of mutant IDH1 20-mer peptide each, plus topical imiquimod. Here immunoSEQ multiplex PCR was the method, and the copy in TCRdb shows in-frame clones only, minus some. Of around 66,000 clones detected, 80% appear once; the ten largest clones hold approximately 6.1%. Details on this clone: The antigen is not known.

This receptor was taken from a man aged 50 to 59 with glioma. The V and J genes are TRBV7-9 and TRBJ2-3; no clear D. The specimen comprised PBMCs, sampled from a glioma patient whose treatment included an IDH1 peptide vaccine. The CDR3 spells CASSFIQDTDTQYF. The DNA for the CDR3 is TGTGCCAGCAGCTTTATACAAGACACAGATACGCAGTATTTT.